A single sample gave rise to the 2 T cell receptor beta chains below, sequenced in a study of blood T cell repertoires in COVID-19. TCRdb's copy holds only in-frame clones and misses some; the assay was immunoSEQ multiplex PCR. This table has 80,000 to 95,000 clones, 81% appearing once. Sequenced input: peripheral blood. These TCRs come from a man older than 75 with active or convalescent COVID-19.

This clone has only a few counts. This chain joins TRBV15 and TRBJ2-1, with a possible D match to TRBD2 (7 bases). Germline CDR1 is LNHNV and CDR2 is YYDKDF (reference sequence). V lost 3 bases, J lost 4 bases, and 13 bases lay in between. This CDR3 has 15 amino acids. This CDR3 reads CATSRGGPIYNEQFF. DNA of the CDR3: TGTGCCACCAGCAGGGGGGGGCCTATTTACAATGAGCAGTTCTTC.

V and J are TRBV19 and TRBJ1-1; weak D call: TRBD1 (5 bases). Trimming removed 3 bases from V and 0 bases from J, with 11 bases in between. Germline lookup yields CDR1 LNHDA and CDR2 SQIVND (reference sequence). The length of the CDR3 is 15 residues. DNA of the CDR3: TGTGCCAGTAGTATTAGTGTGACAGTGAACACTGAAGCTTTCTTT. Amino acid sequence: CASSISVTVNTEAFF.